This TCR beta chain came from a study of T cell responses to AZD1222 COVID-19 vaccine. The CDR3 loop spans 14 amino acids. Germline loops: CDR1 SNHLY, CDR2 FYNNEI. V lost 7 bases to trimming and J lost 0 bases; unmatched junction nucleotides: 3. For this clone: Its specificity is unknown.

Assay used: immunoSEQ multiplex PCR; TCRdb lists only in-frame clones, some missing. The sample has 170,000 or so clones, around 87% seen once. Study outcomes and limitations: Only a handful of AZD1222 recipients, six or seven in all, had baseline seropositivity.

The material was peripheral blood, obtained on day 0 of AZD1222 vaccination. This receptor was obtained from an adult in good health. The chain joins TRBV2 to TRBJ1-5, with 7 bases matching TRBD1. The CDR3 loop reads CASKGQYSNQPQHF. CDR3 in DNA: TGTGCCAGCAAGGGACAGTATAGCAATCAGCCCCAGCATTTT.